This T cell receptor (beta chain) is from a study of CD8 T cells in Susac syndrome (dated by TCRdb to between 2019 and 2020). Study-wide context: Of the Susac syndrome patients who were sequenced, roughly 8 were in clinical remission while 5 or 6 had clinically active disease. The study used repertoire sequencing to test whether antigen drove CD8+ T cell activation and differentiation in Susac syndrome. Clonality of the CD8+ T cell repertoire was compared between over ten healthy donors, roughly 14 Susac syndrome patients and roughly 16 multiple sclerosis patients. Susac syndrome patients were therapy-naive, on corticosteroids (some also receiving IVIg), or on IVIg alone at blood withdrawal. What the research found in general, with its limitations: Looking at Susac-specific public clones, the researchers identified about 15 in the total CD8+ repertoire and five in the CD8+ TEMRA repertoire. The number of individuals in the TCR sequencing and HLA analysis was acknowledged as relatively small. CD8+ repertoires in Susac syndrome showed clonal expansion, which was highest in CD8+ TEMRA cells and was greater in clinically active patients than in remitting patients.

High-throughput TCR beta sequencing profiled peripheral blood CD8+ and CD4+ T cells from healthy donors, Susac syndrome patients and multiple sclerosis patients. Susac syndrome patients met recently defined diagnostic criteria for definite or probable disease. Bulk CD8+ and CD4+ T cells were purified by magnetic negative isolation, whereas CD8+ TEMRA cells were enriched by FACS. Blood was drawn into EDTA tubes, processed within 24 hours, and PBMCs were isolated by density gradient centrifugation. PBMCs destined for TCR sequencing were cryopreserved in liquid nitrogen and later thawed in a 37 °C water bath. The sorted or isolated CD4+, CD8+ and CD8+ TEMRA cells had a purity of 90% or higher. Trimming removed 7 bases from V and 3 bases from J; the gene matches leave 7 bases unexplained. Taken from the germline V gene (reference sequence), the CDR1 and CDR2 loops are SGHAT and FQDESV. The CDR3 holds 14 amino acids from the cysteine to the phenylalanine. Only the CDR3 DNA is retained, 42 bases long and in frame from the first base.

With regard to this clonotype: Its recognized antigen is unknown. No base-level quality is on record; no much larger clone is a single base apart.

RNA was extracted using the RNeasy kit, and about 0.45 to 1 ug of the RNA was reverse transcribed with random hexamers. The immunoSEQ multiplex PCR assay, which covers 54 Vbeta and 13 Jbeta segments, was used to amplify TCR beta CDR3 regions. PCR amplification bias was corrected by using a synthetic template baseline for primer optimization and computational correction. The paper's processing steps were these. Reads were annotated to V, D and J genes according to IMGT and were analyzed with immunoSEQ Analyzer, with only productive sequences retained. Clonality was calculated as one minus the Shannon entropy normalized by log2 of the number of productive unique sequences. For each patient and control, public and private clones were evaluated within the 100 most prevalent clones. A clone was defined as Susac-specific if it was absent from the healthy and MS cohorts, from 1052 published viral clones and from other ImmuneACCESS disease sequences. Using fastp at Q25 and MiXCR, TCRdb reprocessed the public reads and kept productive beta chains. Identical CDR3 proteins give one entry, which carries the most common genes and DNA. What appears here as the V and J calls and clone size reflects TCRdb's work, not the paper's. The sample contains some 130,000 distinct CDR3 sequences, approximately 95% of them found a single time. The ten largest clones take up under 0.2% of the sample.

Sequenced: CD8+ T cells from PBMCs. The TCR sequence derives from a human donor with Susac syndrome. The sequence links TRBV11-1 to TRBJ2-7; 9 junctional bases match TRBD2. The CDR3: CASTSGENYYEQYF. The bases read TGTGCCAGCACTAGCGGGGAGAACTACTACGAGCAGTACTTC.